The T cell receptor beta chain under discussion was sequenced for a study of identical twins. Regarding the study as a whole: Conclusions leaned on cross-sectional statistical analysis and did not track the same donors over time. Cord blood beta clonotypes that were abundant carried fewer insertions, and memory repertoires showed no such trend.

Only healthy Caucasians were included as donors. The cDNA had a unique molecular identifier and a template-switch universal primer site. TCRdb independently ran MiXCR on the 5' RACE reads; one entry per CDR3 protein. The sample contains 200,000 to 250,000 distinct CDR3 sequences, roughly a tenth of which appear only once. CDR3 length: 14 residues. Germline trimming cut 2 bases from V and 5 bases from J; bases unmatched to any gene: 5. In germline, CDR1 is GTSNPN, CDR2 SVGIG (reference sequence). On this clonotype itself: Its matching antigen is unknown.

The specimen sequenced was memory T cells sorted from blood. The chain carries TRBV30 and TRBJ2-5; 10 bases agree with TRBD1. This receptor was obtained from a man aged 50 or older in good health. This CDR3 reads CAWSLTGGLETQYF. CDR3 nucleotides: TGTGCCTGGAGTTTGACAGGGGGCTTGGAGACCCAGTACTTC.